These 19 T cell receptor beta chains share one sample of origin, sequenced in a study of CD8+ T cells in alopecia areata. Treatment meaning: oral pan-JAK inhibitor, 5-10 mg twice daily. In each case, RNA was isolated and then reverse transcribed into cDNA as the sequencing template. This table comes from immunoSEQ multiplex PCR, and its TCRdb copy is limited to in-frame clones, with some not included. The table lists approximately 210,000 clones, around 66% of them singletons, with around 1.2% in the top ten. Source: CD4+ T cells sorted from blood, taken around week 42, from a patient treated with tofacitinib. These receptors originate from a human donor with alopecia areata.

This chain links TRBV11-2 with TRBJ2-1; TRBD2 might be the D (5 bases). The CDR3 runs 14 residues. The V and J ends lost 3 bases and 9 bases respectively, with 15 bases between them. Germline CDR1 and CDR2: SGHAT and FQNNGV. The CDR3 DNA follows: TGTGCCAGCAGCTTCGAACTAGTAACCAGTGAGCAGTTCTTC. Translating gives CASSFELVTSEQFF. Drawing the rest from reference TRBV11-2 and TRBJ2-1, the complete variable domain is EAGVAQSPRYKIIEKRQSVAFWCNPISGHATLYWYQQILGQGPKLLIQFQNNGVVDDSQLPKDRFSAERLKGVDSTLKIQPAKLEDSAVYLCASSFELVTSEQFFGPGTRLTVL.

Points on this clone: The junction and the germline gene differ at one end; a read error may be behind it. The chain employs TRBV27 and TRBJ1-2, with D tentatively TRBD1 (5 bases). CDR3 length: 17 residues. Germline assignment: CDR1 MNHEY and CDR2 SMNVEV (reference sequence). CDR3 in amino acids: CASSRTRASGRDYGHTF. As DNA, the CDR3 is TGTGCCAGCAGCCGGACTCGGGCCTCGGGTAGGGACTATGGCCACACCTTC.

V is TRBV29-1 and J is TRBJ2-7; D is uncertain. The CDR3 has 12 residues. Trimming took off 5 bases at V and 0 bases at J, with 8 bases between the two ends. The germline V gene has CDR1 SQVTM and CDR2 ANQGSEA. For the CDR3, the DNA is TGCAGCGTTCTCCAGAGCTCCTACGAGCAGTACTTC. Translating gives CSVLQSSYEQYF.

The chain recombines TRBV7-2 with TRBJ2-5; the D is unclear. Trimming pared 2 bases from V and 5 bases from J, leaving 18 bases between. The CDR3 totals 16 residues. CDR1 SGHTA and CDR2 FQGNSA come from the germline V gene. As DNA, the CDR3 is TGTGCCAGCAGCTTAATTCGGTTTGGGGTCGGGGAGACCCAGTACTTC. Protein product: CASSLIRFGVGETQYF.

This clone was counted once. Different DNA sequences within this sample yield the same CDR3. The J gene is TRBJ2-3, the V gene TRBV7-2; D is unresolved. Between the trimmed V and J ends, which lost 0 bases and 0 bases, there was a span of 10 bases. Germline-derived CDR1 and CDR2 are SGHTA and FQGNSA. The CDR3 length is 16 residues. The DNA of the CDR3 is TGTGCCAGCAGCTTAGCGGCAGGCACTAGCACAGATACGCAGTATTTT. It yields the protein CASSLAAGTSTDTQYF.

The chain employs TRBV29-1 and TRBJ2-7; TRBD2 matches 7 bases. The V and J ends lost 4 bases and 3 bases, in that order; junction bases with no gene match: 6. The length of the CDR3 is 13 residues. Per germline, CDR1 SQVTM and CDR2 ANQGSEA. The CDR3 DNA sequence: TGCAGCGTTGCCGGGAGGACCAACTACGAGCAGTACTTC. Amino acid sequence: CSVAGRTNYEQYF.

The chain joins TRBV18 to TRBJ1-2; D not resolved. The germline V gene has CDR1 KGHSH and CDR2 LQKENI. Trimming stripped 1 base from V and 3 bases from J, with 6 bases between. The CDR3 runs to 13 residues. The CDR3 sequence is CASSPRTDYGYTF. The CDR3 region has the DNA TGTGCCAGCTCACCACGAACAGACTATGGCTACACCTTC.

This clone turned up a few times. The chain joins TRBV11-2 to TRBJ2-5; D is uncertain. The CDR3 has 14 residues. Germline-derived CDR1 and CDR2 are SGHAT and FQNNGV. V dropped 1 base and J dropped 3 bases, with 9 bases sitting between them. CDR3 loop: CASSLGYSEETQYF. CDR3 in DNA: TGTGCCAGCAGCTTAGGGTATTCGGAAGAGACCCAGTACTTC.

This chain uses TRBV7-2 with TRBJ2-6; 7 bases map to TRBD1. CDR1 SGHTA and CDR2 FQGNSA come from the germline V gene. After removal of 2 bases from V and 2 bases from J, the junction contained 3 bases not matched to a gene. The CDR3 totals 16 residues. The CDR3 DNA reads TGTGCCAGCAGCTTAAGGGGGACAGCTGGGGCCAACGTCCTGACTTTC. It translates to CASSLRGTAGANVLTF.

The chain couples TRBV6-5 to TRBJ2-5, with TRBD2 identical over 12 bases. V lost 6 bases to trimming and J lost 1 base; unmatched junction nucleotides: 0. Germline loops: CDR1 MNHEY, CDR2 SVGAGI. The CDR3 extends over 14 amino acids. The CDR3: CASRGLAGQETQYF. The CDR3 DNA reads TGTGCCAGCAGGGGACTAGCGGGCCAAGAGACCCAGTACTTC.

This clone was detected a few times. The V call is TRBV7-6, the J call TRBJ2-2, with 9 positions matching TRBD1. Germline-derived CDR1 and CDR2 are SGHVS and FNYEAQ. The CDR3 is 14 amino acids. J lost 7 bases, V lost 5 bases, and 5 bases had no gene match. The CDR3 here is CASSGDRASGELFF. DNA of the CDR3: TGTGCCAGCAGCGGGGACAGGGCGAGCGGGGAGCTGTTTTTT.

In its sample, this clone was seen a few times. The gene calls are TRBV29-1 and TRBJ1-2; D is perhaps TRBD1 (6 bases). CDR1 is SQVTM, CDR2 ANQGSEA, per germline. V was cut by 0 bases and J by 1 base, with 12 bases left in between. The CDR3 runs 15 residues. The DNA for the CDR3 is TGCAGCGTTGAAGATGGACAGCCTAATAACTATGGCTACACCTTC. This codes for CSVEDGQPNNYGYTF.

This clone occurred a few times. V gene TRBV29-1 combines with J gene TRBJ1-2, with 7 bases that match TRBD1. V gave up 7 bases and J gave up 8 bases; unmatched junction bases: 13. Germline V gives CDR1 SQVTM, CDR2 ANQGSEA. The CDR3 is 13 amino acids. The CDR3 spells CSAATGNGGGYTF. In DNA form, the CDR3 reads TGCAGCGCAGCGACAGGGAATGGAGGAGGCTACACCTTC.

The CDR3 sequence: CASSQDRQGEGYTF. In DNA, the CDR3 is TGTGCCAGCAGCCAGGACCGACAGGGGGAGGGCTACACCTTC. The chain has TRBV5-5 and TRBJ1-2; 9 bases agree with TRBD1. V gave up 4 bases and J gave up 8 bases; unmatched junction bases: 9. The CDR3 length is 14 residues. In germline, CDR1 is SGHKS, CDR2 YYEKEE (reference sequence).

The chain carries TRBV15 and TRBJ2-7; possibly TRBD2 for D (6 bases). CDR3 size: 13 residues. Trimming took off 3 bases at V and 5 bases at J, with 11 bases between the two ends. Germline lookup yields CDR1 LNHNV and CDR2 YYDKDF (reference sequence). The DNA for the CDR3 is TGTGCCACCAGCAGGGCGCCGGGGGACGAGCAGTACTTC. Translation: CATSRAPGDEQYF.

This clone was detected a few times. This rearrangement joins TRBV29-1 to TRBJ1-2, with a possible D match to TRBD1 (5 bases). The CDR3 contains 12 residues. V gave up 6 bases and J gave up 4 bases, with 12 bases separating them. Germline CDR1 and CDR2: SQVTM and ANQGSEA. The CDR3 DNA follows: TGCAGCGTAGATGACAGAGTCTATGGCTACACCTTC. Its protein is CSVDDRVYGYTF.

The chain carries TRBV6-5 and TRBJ1-1; maybe TRBD1 (5 bases). V lost 8 bases and J 1 base, leaving 11 bases between the germline ends. From germline, CDR1 is MNHEY and CDR2 SVGAGI. This CDR3 spans 13 amino acids. CDR3: CASYRPTNTEAFF. CDR3 nucleotides: TGTGCCAGCTACAGGCCCACGAACACTGAAGCTTTCTTT.

The V and J genes are TRBV27 and TRBJ1-2; weak D call: TRBD1 (5 bases). V dropped 2 bases and J dropped 8 bases, with 15 bases sitting between them. Looked up from germline, CDR1 is MNHEY and CDR2 is SMNVEV (reference sequence). There are 14 residues in the CDR3. This CDR3 reads CASSLIDSRGGYTF. The CDR3 coding sequence is TGTGCCAGCAGTTTAATCGACAGCCGCGGGGGCTACACCTTC.

The chain joins TRBV7-2 to TRBJ2-2, with D perhaps TRBD1 (6 bases). Deletions cut 5 bases from V and 4 bases from J, with 14 bases between. This CDR3 has 15 residues. Germline values: CDR1 SGHTA, CDR2 FQGNSA. CDR3 protein: CASSATGPSTGELFF. CDR3 nucleotide sequence: TGTGCCAGCAGCGCTACAGGGCCGAGCACCGGGGAGCTGTTTTTT.